The T cell receptor (beta chain) under discussion was sequenced for a study of T cell changes during pregnancy in multiple sclerosis. Some clones are missing from TCRdb's copy, which holds only in-frame ones; the method was immunoSEQ multiplex PCR. The table lists about 100,000 clones, 80% to 95% of them singletons, with 1.9% in the top ten. Sequences were derived from peripheral blood, sampled after pregnancy. The sequence was obtained from a female donor with multiple sclerosis, enrolled in a pregnancy study.

The CDR3 is CASSSVSETQYF. The CDR3 coding sequence is TGTGCCAGCAGTTCCGTGTCAGAGACCCAGTACTTC. The chain carries TRBV28 and TRBJ2-5; the D is unclear. Germline V gene data show CDR1 as MDHEN and CDR2 as SYDVKM. V lost 4 bases and J 4 bases, leaving 7 bases between the germline ends. CDR3 size: 12 residues.